The clone carrying this T cell receptor (beta chain) occurred a few times. No antigen is known for it. Given a much more abundant clone one base away, this may be a read error. This sample was included in a study of T cell repertoires in cytomegalovirus infection. The overall study: CMV epitopes in the study were HLA-C-restricted (recently identified) and HLA-B-restricted (well studied). Indications came from public TCR beta signatures; they pointed to CMV infection and to a matching HLA type.

TCRdb fed the reads into MiXCR, producing one record per CDR3 protein. In the table there are fewer than 650,000 distinct CDR3 sequences, over 35% of which are singletons. Findings of the study overall: HLA-C-restricted TCR beta clonotypes specific for CMV led the ex vivo response.

The CDR3 has 14 amino acids. Germline assignment: CDR1 SGHVS and CDR2 FNYEAQ. V gave up 3 bases and J gave up 7 bases; unmatched junction bases: 3. The source of this sequence is a human donor in good health (CMV status not recorded). Some clones in this sample may be carry-over from other donors' samples. The chain joins TRBV7-6 to TRBJ1-6; the match to TRBD1 covers 7 bases. The source was cultured PBMCs, collected from culture after CMV antigen stimulation. The CDR3 coding sequence is TGTGCCAGCAGCTTGGGACAGCGGAATTCACCCCTCCACTTT. It translates to CASSLGQRNSPLHF.